What follows are 20 T cell receptor beta chains derived from one specimen sequenced in a study of response to subunit inactivated influenza vaccine. TCRdb fed the RT-PCR reads into MiXCR, producing one record per CDR3 protein. Of about 800,000 distinct CDR3 sequences listed, 21% are singletons. Sequences were derived from PBMCs from blood, sampled 5 days after vaccination. The receptors derive from a man over 45 who received an inactivated influenza vaccine.

This sequence joins TRBV10-3 and TRBJ1-2, with a weak D call TRBD1 (5 bases). Germline V CDR1 and CDR2: ENHRY, SYGVKD. V was clipped by 0 bases and J by 2 bases, with 13 bases between them. CDR3 size: 16 residues. In DNA, the CDR3 is TGTGCCATCAGTGAGTCCAATCCCAGGGTCAACTATGGCTACACCTTC. Amino acids: CAISESNPRVNYGYTF.

The DNA of the CDR3 is TGCGCCAGCAGCCAACAGGGTACAGATACGCAGTATTTT. Translation gives CASSQQGTDTQYF. The chain links TRBV4-1 to TRBJ2-3; TRBD1 might be the D (5 bases). Germline CDR1 is MGHRA and CDR2 is YSYEKL. V lost 2 bases to trimming and J lost 3 bases, with 6 bases between them. The CDR3 runs 13 residues.

V is TRBV20-1 and J is TRBJ1-2, with D possibly TRBD1 on 6 matching bases. V was clipped by 6 bases and J by 4 bases, with 15 bases between them. Germline lookup yields CDR1 DFQATT and CDR2 SNEGSKA (reference sequence). This CDR3 has 13 amino acids. The CDR3 loop reads CSAPTGHRYGYTF. The CDR3 DNA is TGCAGTGCCCCTACGGGACACCGCTATGGCTACACCTTC.

The CDR3 loop is CASSRTSGTGEQYF. DNA for the CDR3: TGTGCCAGCAGTCGGACTAGCGGCACGGGGGAGCAGTACTTC. The rearrangement uses TRBV27 and TRBJ2-7, with 10 nucleotides matching TRBD2. The CDR3 runs 14 residues. Germline V CDR1 and CDR2: MNHEY, SMNVEV (reference sequence). J gave up 7 bases and V 5 bases, and 8 bases lay outside the gene matches.

This chain links TRBV5-8 with TRBJ2-4, with D possibly matching TRBD2 (5 bases). Germline-derived CDR1 and CDR2 are SGHTS and YDEGEE. Trimming removed 1 base from V and 2 bases from J, with 7 bases in between. The CDR3 length is 14 residues. CDR3 amino acids: CASSLPGSKNIQYF. The CDR3 coding sequence is TGTGCCAGCAGCTTGCCGGGGTCCAAAAACATTCAGTACTTC.

The chain employs TRBV3-1 and TRBJ2-7; D may be TRBD1 or TRBD2 (6 bases each). V lost 1 base to trimming and J lost 12 bases, with 13 bases between them. The CDR3 has 12 residues. Germline-derived CDR1 and CDR2 are LGHDT and YNNKEL (reference sequence). CDR3 residues: CASSQVRGGLYF. The CDR3 region has the DNA TGTGCCAGCAGCCAAGTCAGGGGAGGACTGTACTTC.

This clonotype was observed a few times. The chain joins TRBV27 to TRBJ2-1; 14 bases match TRBD2. The CDR3 consists of 13 residues. Germline V gene sequence: CDR1 MNHEY, CDR2 SMNVEV (reference sequence). J gave up 7 bases and V 8 bases, and 1 base lay outside the gene matches. The CDR3 DNA reads as TGTGCCAGCGGGACTAGCGGGGGAAATGAGCAGTTCTTC. This encodes CASGTSGGNEQFF.

Only a few counts were recorded for this clonotype. The chain combines TRBV6-2 or TRBV6-3 with TRBJ2-7, with 7 bases identical to TRBD1. CDR3 length: 14 residues. Per germline, CDR1 MNHEY and CDR2 SVGEGT. Trimming cost V 4 bases and J 2 bases; bases outside gene matches: 5. This chain's CDR3 is CASSWKQGPYEQYF. CDR3 DNA sequence: TGTGCCAGCAGTTGGAAACAGGGGCCCTACGAGCAGTACTTC.

This clonotype was counted between two and nine times. The chain employs TRBV6-5 and TRBJ2-3; D not resolved. The germline CDR1 and CDR2 sequences are MNHEY and SVGAGI. Trimming removed 0 bases from V and 4 bases from J, with 11 bases in between. This CDR3 comprises 15 residues. CDR3 loop: CASSYSIQVSDTQYF. The CDR3 DNA reads as TGTGCCAGCAGTTACTCGATTCAGGTCTCAGATACGCAGTATTTT.

This clonotype was detected a few times. The V call is TRBV20-1, the J call TRBJ2-5, with D tentatively TRBD1 or TRBD2 (5 bases each). CDR3 length: 16 residues. Trimming pared 3 bases from V and 3 bases from J, leaving 20 bases between. Germline CDR1 and CDR2: DFQATT and SNEGSKA (reference sequence). The CDR3 loop reads CSARRWDRGSKETQYF. In DNA, the CDR3 is TGCAGTGCTAGGCGATGGGACCGCGGATCCAAAGAGACCCAGTACTTC.

Many counts were recorded for this clonotype. The chain is built from TRBV7-2 and TRBJ2-7; TRBD1 is a possible D gene (6 bases). Germline loops: CDR1 SGHTA, CDR2 FQGNSA. Trimming pared 2 bases from V and 5 bases from J, leaving 10 bases between. This CDR3 is 13 amino acids long. The CDR3 reads CASSLSGAHEQYF. As DNA, the CDR3 is TGTGCCAGCAGCTTATCAGGGGCCCACGAGCAGTACTTC.

The chain carries TRBV24-1 and TRBJ1-5, with D maybe TRBD1 (6 bases). This CDR3 spans 13 amino acids. Per germline, CDR1 KGHDR and CDR2 SFDVKD. Trimming took off 7 bases at V and 5 bases at J, with 11 bases between the two ends. The CDR3 DNA sequence: TGTGCCACCAGCCACAGGGATGATCAGCCCCAGCATTTT. Its translation: CATSHRDDQPQHF.

This clonotype has only a few counts. V and J are TRBV6-2 or TRBV6-3 and TRBJ2-7, with unresolved D. CDR1 is MNHEY and CDR2 is SVGEGT in the germline V gene. The CDR3 has 16 amino acids. The V and J ends lost 0 bases and 2 bases respectively, with 14 bases between them. Here the CDR3 DNA reads TGTGCCAGCAGTTACTCGCGAAGGTCCTCAACCTACGAGCAGTACTTC. Its protein product is CASSYSRRSSTYEQYF.

In this sample, this clonotype turned up a few times. This sequence joins TRBV5-1 and TRBJ1-2, with D possibly TRBD1 on 5 matching bases. The CDR3 totals 16 residues. The V and J ends lost 0 bases and 5 bases respectively, with 17 bases between them. Germline V lookup: CDR1 SGHRS, CDR2 YFSETQ. In DNA form, the CDR3 reads TGCGCCAGCAGCTTGGACACAGGAGGGGCCCCTTATGGCTACACCTTC. Its translation: CASSLDTGGAPYGYTF.

This clonotype turned up a few times. J is TRBJ1-4 and V is TRBV4-3; the match to TRBD1 covers 8 bases. Germline CDR1 is LGHNA and CDR2 is YSLEER. The J segment lost 7 bases and the V segment lost 4 bases, leaving 11 bases of the junction unmatched. The CDR3 runs to 16 residues. The CDR3 DNA follows: TGCGCCAGCAGCCCCCATTGGGACAGGCCTTTTGAAAAACTGTTTTTT. It encodes CASSPHWDRPFEKLFF.

Only one count was recorded for this clonotype. The chain recombines TRBV29-1 with TRBJ2-5; D remains unclear. CDR3 size: 9 residues. V lost 5 bases and J lost 5, with 3 bases in between. CDR1 is SQVTM and CDR2 is ANQGSEA in the germline V gene. The CDR3, as DNA: TGCAGCGTTCAGGAGACCCAGTACTTC. Protein: CSVQETQYF.

This clonotype was observed a handful of times. The chain recombines TRBV29-1 with TRBJ2-3; TRBD2 aligns across 11 bases. There are 14 residues in the CDR3. Germline CDR1 reads SQVTM; CDR2 reads ANQGSEA. V lost 7 bases and J lost 1; bases outside the gene matches: 4. CDR3 DNA sequence: TGCAGCGCATCGACTAGCGGGGGCACAGATACGCAGTATTTT. Protein: CSASTSGGTDTQYF.

This clonotype was seen a few times. The rearrangement uses TRBV4-1 and TRBJ1-3, with D possibly matching TRBD1 (6 bases). Trimming left V 0 bases short and J 4 bases short, with 10 bases between. CDR1 and CDR2 from the germline V gene are MGHRA and YSYEKL. The CDR3 is 15 amino acids. The CDR3 nucleotides read TGCGCCAGCAGCCAAGACAGGGGAACGGGAAACACCATATATTTT. Encoded protein: CASSQDRGTGNTIYF.

The chain couples TRBV9 to TRBJ2-7; 8 bases are shared with TRBD2. J was trimmed by 5 bases and V by 3 bases; bases with no gene match: 4. This CDR3 has 13 amino acids. The germline gives CDR1 SGDLS, CDR2 YYNGEE. CDR3 nucleotide sequence: TGTGCCAGCAGCGCCTTTAGCGGGAACGAGCAGTACTTC. It yields the protein CASSAFSGNEQYF.

The gene calls are TRBV12-3 or TRBV12-4 and TRBJ2-2; D perhaps matches TRBD1 (5 bases). Between the trimmed V and J ends, which lost 3 bases and 7 bases, there was a span of 15 bases. The CDR3 runs to 15 residues. The chain's CDR3 is CASSFWQGRHGELFF. Here the CDR3 DNA reads TGTGCCAGCAGTTTTTGGCAGGGAAGACACGGGGAGCTGTTTTTT.